Each of the 8 T cell receptor beta chains below was sequenced from the same sample in a study of T-cell memory formation after mild COVID-19. Each CDR3 protein gets one entry after TCRdb re-called the 5' RACE reads with MiXCR. In the table there are approximately 340,000 distinct CDR3 sequences, roughly 15% of which are singletons. The sequencing sample was made of PBMCs or a T cell subset sorted from them (not recorded which). These TCRs come from a young man who had mild COVID-19 (a few samples of this study predate the infection). Cell type and time point are not known.

This clonotype was counted a few times. The chain couples TRBV7-6 to TRBJ2-3, with 8 bases lining up with TRBD1. Germline V gene sequence: CDR1 SGHVS, CDR2 FNYEAQ. The CDR3 has 15 amino acids. J was trimmed by 2 bases and V by 3 bases; bases with no gene match: 4. CDR3 region: CASSFDRGLTDTQYF. The CDR3, as DNA: TGTGCCAGCAGCTTTGACAGGGGACTCACAGATACGCAGTATTTT.

For this clonotype: A much larger clone sits a single nucleotide away, making a read error possible. The missing conserved phenylalanine or tryptophan at the end of this CDR3 makes a read error likely. This CDR3 reads CSASPRAGRQETQYL. The CDR3 DNA sequence: TGCAGTGCCTCGCCCAGGGCCGGGCGCCAAGAGACCCAGTACTTA. The J gene is TRBJ2-5, the V gene TRBV20-1; tentative D call: TRBD1 (5 bases). The germline V and J ends were trimmed by 6 bases and 1 base, with 18 bases remaining between them. The CDR3 runs 15 residues. Germline V gene sequence: CDR1 DFQATT, CDR2 SNEGSKA (reference sequence).

The chain links TRBV7-2 to TRBJ2-7, with 8 bases that match TRBD2. Germline V lookup: CDR1 SGHTA, CDR2 FQGNSA. The V gene end was trimmed by 3 bases and the J gene end by 3 bases; junction bases not matched to a gene: 4. The CDR3 length is 14 residues. Here the CDR3 DNA reads TGTGCCAGCAGCTTCAGCGGGGGAGGCTACGAGCAGTACTTC. Translated: CASSFSGGGYEQYF.

V is TRBV7-8 and J is TRBJ2-3; 13 bases line up with TRBD2. This CDR3 region has 16 residues. CDR1 and CDR2 from the germline V gene are SGHVS and FQNEAQ. After removal of 5 bases from V and 4 bases from J, the junction contained 6 bases not matched to a gene. CDR3 sequence (DNA): TGTGCCAGCAGCCTGACTAGCGGGGGGACCCCAGATACGCAGTATTTT. This encodes CASSLTSGGTPDTQYF.

This clonotype is medium-sized. The chain carries TRBV6-4 and TRBJ2-1, with 10 bases aligning to TRBD2. CDR3 size: 15 residues. Germline V gives CDR1 MRHNA, CDR2 SNTAGT. V shed 0 bases, J shed 7 bases, and the junction held 3 bases outside the gene matches. The CDR3 region has the DNA TGTGCCAGCAGTGACTCGAGCGGGGGGGCAAATGAGCAGTTCTTC. The encoded protein is CASSDSSGGANEQFF.

The chain links TRBV7-8 to TRBJ1-1, with TRBD1 identical over 7 bases. This CDR3 has 17 residues. CDR1 is SGHVS and CDR2 is FQNEAQ in the germline V gene. Trimming removed 5 bases from V and 0 bases from J; junction bases left unmatched: 12. The CDR3 sequence: CASSEHRGKGMNTEAFF. DNA of the CDR3: TGTGCCAGCAGCGAACACAGGGGCAAGGGGATGAACACTGAAGCTTTCTTT. Complete variable domain (other parts from reference TRBV7-8 and TRBJ1-1): GAGVSQSPRYKVAKRGQDVALRCDPISGHVSLFWYQQALGQGPEFLTYFQNEAQLDKSGLPSDRFFAERPEGSVSTLKIQRTQQEDSAVYLCASSEHRGKGMNTEAFFGQGTRLTVV.

This clonotype was recorded a few times. V usage is TRBV18 and J usage is TRBJ2-7; possibly TRBD1 for D (6 bases). The CDR3 length is 15 residues. In germline, CDR1 is KGHSH, CDR2 LQKENI. V shed 5 bases and J shed 0 bases, with 14 bases lying between them. CDR3 DNA: TGTGCCAGCTCAGACGGGACACCCAGCTCCTACGAGCAGTACGTC. It specifies CASSDGTPSSYEQYV.

This clonotype was found a few times. The CDR3 DNA sequence: TGTGCCAGCAGCTTAGAGGGGTCGTATCAGCCCCAGCATTTT. Amino acids: CASSLEGSYQPQHF. The gene calls are TRBV7-9 and TRBJ1-5; possible D gene TRBD1, 5 bases. The CDR3 has 14 amino acids. Trimming shortened V by 1 base and J by 5 bases, and 9 bases separated the two germline ends. Germline lookup yields CDR1 SEHNR and CDR2 FQNEAQ (reference sequence).